The 3 T cell receptor beta chains presented below share a single source sample, sequenced in a study of T cell responses to AZD1222 COVID-19 vaccine. Generated by immunoSEQ multiplex PCR, the TCRdb table keeps only in-frame clones and is missing some. The sample holds 160,000 or so clones, 91% seen once. Sequencing was performed on peripheral blood, taken on day 0 of AZD1222 vaccination. Every receptor here comes from an adult in good health.

The J gene is TRBJ1-1, the V gene TRBV29-1; 9 bases are a match to TRBD1. The germline V gene encodes CDR1 SQVTM and CDR2 ANQGSEA. The CDR3 runs 13 residues. V gave up 5 bases and J gave up 5 bases; unmatched junction bases: 6. CDR3 nucleotides: TGCAGCGTTCAGACAGGGGGATCAACTGAAGCTTTCTTT. As protein: CSVQTGGSTEAFF.

The V and J genes are TRBV19 and TRBJ1-2, with D perhaps matching TRBD1 (5 bases). The germline V gene has CDR1 LNHDA and CDR2 SQIVND (reference sequence). CDR3 length: 16 residues. Trimming left V 4 bases short and J 3 bases short, with 18 bases between. The CDR3 nucleotides are TGTGCCAGTAGTACTCCAGGGACCGGAGGGGACTATGGCTACACCTTC. Protein product: CASSTPGTGGDYGYTF.

The chain employs TRBV6-5 and TRBJ2-1, with D unresolved. Trimming removed 6 bases from V and 6 bases from J, with 3 bases in between. CDR3 size: 10 residues. CDR1 and CDR2 from the germline V gene are MNHEY and SVGAGI. The CDR3 DNA sequence: TGTGCCAGCAGCCTCAATGAGCAGTTCTTC. It codes for CASSLNEQFF.